The entry below describes one T cell receptor beta chain. Original analysis: Estimated nucleated cell counts came from reference gene primer amplification. The repertoire was sequenced with immunoSEQ multiplex PCR; TCRdb's copy has only in-frame clones and lacks some. V and J calls and clone size are given by that table; D and trimming were obtained from the DNA. This table has 130,000 to 150,000 clones, about 89% appearing once. CDR1 and CDR2 from the germline V gene are MNHEY and SVGAGI. The CDR3 has 14 amino acids. V dropped 0 bases and J dropped 1 base, with 6 bases sitting between them. The sample belongs to a study of blood T cell repertoires in COVID-19. Study at large: The origin of the acute and convalescent COVID-19 samples was the United States, Italy and Spain.

The sample was peripheral blood. The clonotype was recovered from a man in his fifties who had recovered from COVID-19. The chain couples TRBV6-5 to TRBJ1-2; D remains ambiguous. The CDR3: CASSYSGVNYGYTF. The CDR3 DNA reads TGTGCCAGCAGTTACTCCGGAGTTAACTATGGCTACACCTTC.